Detailed here is one T cell receptor beta chain. What it binds is not known. Using its own MiXCR run on the reads, TCRdb lists one record per CDR3 protein. The sample includes tens of thousands of distinct CDR3 sequences, about 44% seen only once; the top ten take approximately 95%. This sample was taken from a study of T cell repertoires in cytomegalovirus infection. Overall study: As its CMV epitopes, the study selected recently identified HLA-C-restricted and well-studied HLA-B-restricted targets. Matching HLA type, along with CMV infection, was indicated by public TCR beta signatures. Findings of the study overall: Pooled public TCR beta family frequency picked out CMV carriers with the relevant HLA. The response measured ex vivo was dominated by TCR beta clonotypes (HLA-C-restricted and CMV-specific).

The CDR3 extends over 18 amino acids. Germline lookup yields CDR1 SNHLY and CDR2 FYNNEI. V shed 0 bases and J shed 9 bases, with 27 bases lying between them. The sample was CD8+ T cells from cultured PBMCs, taken from culture after CMV antigen stimulation. The chain uses TRBV2 and TRBJ2-7, with TRBD1 as a possible D gene (6 bases). This TCR derives from a human donor in good health (CMV status not recorded). Some clones in this sample may be carry-over from other donors' samples. The CDR3 bases are TGTGCCAGCAGTGAAGCTCGGCCTAAGGACCAAACAGGGCAAGTGCAGTACTTC. Translated: CASSEARPKDQTGQVQYF.